This T cell receptor (beta chain) was captured by sequencing in a study of shared clonotypes between healthy human individuals. About this clone: Its antigen is unknown.

Clones were sequenced by immunoSEQ multiplex PCR, and TCRdb holds only the in-frame ones, with some missing. The table records some 1 million clones, around 76% of them present only once. The study drew all its donors from Caucasian adults living in Nashville, Tennessee. V was clipped by 3 bases and J by 4 bases; unmatched bases: 8. The CDR3 has 16 amino acids. From germline, CDR1 is SGDLS and CDR2 YYNGEE. Study-level results: Several donors shared about 5% of their naive CD4 clonotypes.

The chain carries TRBV9 and TRBJ2-5; 11 bases are a match to TRBD2. The TCR originated in a man aged 18 to 35 in good health. The material sequenced was memory CD4+ T cells sorted from blood. Specified subset: CD45RA-negative fraction. The CDR3: CASSDSTSGRGETQYF. The CDR3 region has the DNA TGTGCCAGCAGCGACTCAACTAGCGGGAGAGGAGAGACCCAGTACTTC.